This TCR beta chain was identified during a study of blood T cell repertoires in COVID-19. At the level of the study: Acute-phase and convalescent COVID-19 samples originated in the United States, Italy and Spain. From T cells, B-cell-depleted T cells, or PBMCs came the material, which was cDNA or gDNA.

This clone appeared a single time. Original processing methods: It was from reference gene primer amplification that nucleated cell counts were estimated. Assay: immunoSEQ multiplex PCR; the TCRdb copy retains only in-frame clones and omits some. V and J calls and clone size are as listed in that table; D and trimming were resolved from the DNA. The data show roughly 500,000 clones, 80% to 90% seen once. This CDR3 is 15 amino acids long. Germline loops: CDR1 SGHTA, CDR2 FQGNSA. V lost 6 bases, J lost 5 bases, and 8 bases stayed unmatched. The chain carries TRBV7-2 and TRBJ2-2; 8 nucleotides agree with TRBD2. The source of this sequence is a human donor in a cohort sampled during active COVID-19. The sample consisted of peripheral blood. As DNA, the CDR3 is TGTGCCAGCAGGCCGACTAGCGCTGGAACCGGGGAGCTGTTTTTT. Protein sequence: CASRPTSAGTGELFF.